This is a list of T cell receptor beta chains from one sample in a study of cytotoxic CD8 clonotypes in ibrutinib-treated CLL. Repertoires were generated with immunoSEQ multiplex PCR, while TCRdb's copy carries only in-frame clones and drops some. The sample lists tens of thousands of clones; around 68% were seen once. The input for sequencing was PBMCs, taken before ibrutinib treatment. All receptors derive from a human donor with chronic lymphocytic leukemia. Both conserved end residues are part of each CDR3.

v_gene | CDR3aa
TRBV7-3 | CASSNTGGSMNTEAFF
TRBV6-5 | CASSPRGFGPQPPNF
TRBV5-1 | CASSPGQGLYEQYF
TRBV5-4 | CASSLAPSFSYNEQFF
TRBV7-9 | CASSPGGLIVTDTQYF
TRBV5-1 | CASSLASQLDEQFF
TRBV7-7 | CASSLGAGGTDTQYF
TRBV6-6 | CASSLGQIYEQYF
TRBV19 | CASSIGRDRGSAFF
TRBV6-5 | CASSRRTGVGNIQYF
TRBV6-5 | CASSSQIGGTEAFF
TRBV27 | CASSPGGFGEKLFF
TRBV4-3 | CASSQEPGANQPQHF
TRBV19 | CASSIRGGGTEAFF
TRBV28 | CASSLPSGTGIYYEQYF
TRBV5-6 | CASSLVGSGEYTDTQYF
TRBV18 | CASSPEMNTEAFF
TRBV6-1 | CASSPNRGNTEAFF
TRBV28 | CASSRTSLFGNQPQHF
TRBV2 | CASRRVGDGTKAFF
TRBV5-3 | CARSLDCTYTTGELFF
TRBV21-1 | CASISTPGNTEAFF
TRBV19 | CASSQAGGPTIAKNIQYF
TRBV9 | CASSPGGGPARSGNTIYF
TRBV19 | CASSISGMNTGELFF
TRBV28 | CATNDRLIHQSQYF
TRBV10-3 | CAISDTRGLVTEAFF